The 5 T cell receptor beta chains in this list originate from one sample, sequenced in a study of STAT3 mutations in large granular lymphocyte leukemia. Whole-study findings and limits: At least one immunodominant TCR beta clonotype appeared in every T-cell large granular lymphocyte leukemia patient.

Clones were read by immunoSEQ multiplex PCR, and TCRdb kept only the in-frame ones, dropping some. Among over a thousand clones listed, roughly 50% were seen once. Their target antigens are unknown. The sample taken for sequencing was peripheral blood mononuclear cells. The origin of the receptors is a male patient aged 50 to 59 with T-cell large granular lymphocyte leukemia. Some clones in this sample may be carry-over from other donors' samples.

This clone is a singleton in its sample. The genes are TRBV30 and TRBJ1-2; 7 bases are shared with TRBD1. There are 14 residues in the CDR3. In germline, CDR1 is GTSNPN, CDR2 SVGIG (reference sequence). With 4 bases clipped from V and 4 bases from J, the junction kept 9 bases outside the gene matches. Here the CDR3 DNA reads TGTGCCTGGACGGAGGCAGGGGGGGGCTATGGCTACACCTTC. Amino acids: CAWTEAGGGYGYTF.

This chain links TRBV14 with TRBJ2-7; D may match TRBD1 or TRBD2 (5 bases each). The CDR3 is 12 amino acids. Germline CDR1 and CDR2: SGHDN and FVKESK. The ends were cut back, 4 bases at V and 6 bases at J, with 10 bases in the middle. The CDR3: CASSPFGAEQYF. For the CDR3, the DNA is TGTGCCAGCAGCCCCTTCGGGGCCGAGCAGTACTTC.

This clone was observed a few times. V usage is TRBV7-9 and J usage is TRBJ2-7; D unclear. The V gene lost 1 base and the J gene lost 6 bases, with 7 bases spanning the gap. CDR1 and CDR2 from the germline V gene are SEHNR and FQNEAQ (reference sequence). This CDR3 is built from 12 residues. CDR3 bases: TGTGCCAGCAGCTTAGTGGGGTCCGAGCAGTACTTC. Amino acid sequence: CASSLVGSEQYF.

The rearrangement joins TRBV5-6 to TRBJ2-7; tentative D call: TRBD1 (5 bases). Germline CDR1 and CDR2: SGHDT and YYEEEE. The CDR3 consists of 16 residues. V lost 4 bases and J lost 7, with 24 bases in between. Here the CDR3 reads CASSLSKQVLIREQYF. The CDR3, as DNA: TGTGCCAGCAGCCTTTCTAAACAGGTCCTAATACGTGAGCAGTACTTC.

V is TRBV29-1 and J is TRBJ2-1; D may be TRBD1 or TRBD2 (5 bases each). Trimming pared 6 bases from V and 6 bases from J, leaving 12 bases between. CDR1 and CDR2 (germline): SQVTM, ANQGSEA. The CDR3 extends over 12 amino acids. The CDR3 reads CSVVGTTNEQFF. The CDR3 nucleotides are TGCAGCGTCGTTGGGACGACCAATGAGCAGTTCTTC.